Sequencing of this T cell receptor beta chain was carried out in a study of T cells in Graves' hyperthyroidism and ophthalmopathy. Study results and limitations: Progression to ophthalmopathy was predicted a median of approximately seven months early.

Uncontrolled infection, other autoimmune disease, pregnancy or lactation excluded patients. Authors of the study amplified TCR beta CDR3 regions from RNA transcripts. TCR CDR3 underwent first-round RT-PCR with the HTBI primer set. TCRdb reprocessed the multiplex PCR reads via MiXCR and lists one record per CDR3 protein. The sample carries a few hundred thousand distinct CDR3 sequences, about a sixth recorded once. This clonotype was found a few times. What it binds is unknown. This CDR3 spans 14 amino acids. The V end lost 0 bases, the J end lost 2 bases, and 11 bases lay between the germline ends. The germline V gene encodes CDR1 DFQATT and CDR2 SNEGSKA (reference sequence).

The source material was blood. The TCR originated in a woman aged 40 to 50 with Graves' ophthalmopathy. The J gene is TRBJ2-7, the V gene TRBV20-1; D uncertain. The DNA of the CDR3 is TGCAGTGCTAGAGATCTGGGTTCGGCCTACGAGCAGTACTTC. This codes for CSARDLGSAYEQYF.